Listed here is a single TCR beta chain. Authors' methods: Counts of nucleated cells, estimated from reference gene primer amplification, were obtained. Profiling relied on immunoSEQ multiplex PCR, and the TCRdb table lists in-frame clones only, not all of them. That table is the source of V, J and clone size, and D and trimming were worked out from the DNA. The table has tens of thousands of clones, about nine tenths seen once. Trimming left V 1 base short and J 3 bases short, with 13 bases between. This CDR3 spans 15 amino acids. From germline, CDR1 is SGHRS and CDR2 YFSETQ. These data come from a study of blood T cell repertoires in COVID-19. Turning to the study itself: COVID-19 samples collected from the United States, Italy and Spain covered acute and convalescent phases. The analysed material was cDNA or gDNA that came from T cells, B-cell-depleted T cells, or PBMCs.

Sequenced sample: peripheral blood. The sequence derives from a man between 50 and 59 years old with acute or convalescent COVID-19. The chain joins TRBV5-1 to TRBJ2-5; D is uncertain. In nucleotides, the CDR3 is TGCGCCAGCAGCTTGTCACCCGGCCGGGAAGAGACCCAGTACTTC. This gives the protein CASSLSPGREETQYF.